This is a list of T cell receptor beta chains from one sample in a study of T-cell reconstitution after alpha-beta-depleted transplantation in children. TCRdb analysed the PCR reads with MiXCR anew, one entry per CDR3 protein. The sample contains hundreds of thousands of distinct CDR3 sequences, approximately 7.3% of which appear only once. The sequenced sample was peripheral blood, obtained 360 days after TCRalphabeta/CD19-depleted stem cell transplant. These receptors were collected from a female patient under 10 years old who had a stem cell transplant for Fanconi anemia, so the T cells may come from the graft donor. Each CDR3 is given with its conserved first and last residue. A D gene is named only where the DNA matches it firmly. Size values are once, few and many counts, or a class for expanded clones, and some rows have none.

J gene: TRBJ1-1
CDR3 length: 15
V gene: TRBV5-5
clone size: few
D gene: -
CDR3 protein: CASSLGVPASTEAFF
CDR3 DNA: TGTGCCAGCAGCTTGGGGGTCCCGGCTAGCACTGAAGCTTTCTTT

J gene: TRBJ1-5
CDR3 length: 16
V gene: TRBV7-8
clone size: -
D gene: -
CDR3 protein: CASSYWADFSNQPQHF
CDR3 DNA: TGTGCCAGCAGCTATTGGGCAGACTTCAGCAATCAGCCCCAGCATTTT

J gene: TRBJ2-1
CDR3 length: 14
V gene: TRBV20-1
clone size: -
D gene: TRBD2
CDR3 protein: CSAPASGMWNEQFF
CDR3 DNA: TGCAGTGCCCCAGCTAGCGGGATGTGGAATGAGCAGTTCTTC

J gene: TRBJ2-7
CDR3 length: 14
V gene: TRBV2
clone size: many
D gene: -
CDR3 protein: CASSVIRAYYEQYF
CDR3 DNA: TGTGCCAGCAGTGTTATCAGGGCTTACTACGAGCAGTACTTC

J gene: TRBJ2-5
CDR3 length: 13
V gene: TRBV2
clone size: -
D gene: -
CDR3 protein: CASSAGYQETQYF
CDR3 DNA: TGTGCCAGCAGTGCAGGGTACCAAGAGACCCAGTACTTC

J gene: TRBJ1-5
CDR3 length: 14
V gene: TRBV20-1
clone size: -
D gene: -
CDR3 protein: CSAPTGGIDQPQHF
CDR3 DNA: TGCAGTGCTCCAACGGGGGGGATCGATCAGCCCCAGCATTTT

J gene: TRBJ2-1
CDR3 length: 12
V gene: TRBV28
clone size: -
D gene: -
CDR3 protein: CASSFGTFDQFF
CDR3 DNA: TGTGCCAGCAGTTTTGGGACCTTCGATCAGTTCTTC

J gene: TRBJ1-5
CDR3 length: 14
V gene: TRBV12-3/TRBV12-4
clone size: many
D gene: TRBD1
CDR3 protein: CASSFSQGVQPQHF
CDR3 DNA: TGTGCCAGCAGTTTTTCACAGGGGGTACAACCCCAGCATTTT

J gene: TRBJ1-4
CDR3 length: 15
V gene: TRBV28
clone size: many
D gene: -
CDR3 protein: CASIQGWTTNEKLFF
CDR3 DNA: TGTGCCAGCATCCAGGGTTGGACTACTAATGAAAAACTGTTTTTT

J gene: TRBJ2-2
CDR3 length: 15
V gene: TRBV28
clone size: few
D gene: -
CDR3 protein: CASTTAAANPGELFF
CDR3 DNA: TGTGCCAGCACCACTGCCGCCGCAAACCCCGGGGAGCTGTTTTTT

J gene: TRBJ2-1
CDR3 length: 15
V gene: TRBV7-3
clone size: few
D gene: TRBD1
CDR3 protein: CASSRGPISYNEQFF
CDR3 DNA: TGTGCCAGCAGCAGGGGGCCCATCTCCTACAATGAGCAGTTCTTC

J gene: TRBJ2-3
CDR3 length: 12
V gene: TRBV20-1
clone size: many
D gene: TRBD2
CDR3 protein: CSAGLVTDTQYF
CDR3 DNA: TGCAGTGCCGGACTAGTCACAGATACGCAGTATTTT

J gene: TRBJ2-7
CDR3 length: 12
V gene: TRBV5-1
clone size: many
D gene: -
CDR3 protein: CASSWATYEQYF
CDR3 DNA: TGCGCCAGCAGCTGGGCCACCTACGAGCAGTACTTC

J gene: TRBJ2-5
CDR3 length: 17
V gene: TRBV9
clone size: many
D gene: -
CDR3 protein: CASSVDSGGALLETQYF
CDR3 DNA: TGTGCCAGCAGCGTAGATAGTGGAGGGGCGCTTCTGGAGACCCAGTACTTC

J gene: TRBJ2-7
CDR3 length: 12
V gene: TRBV7-9
clone size: many
D gene: -
CDR3 protein: CASSLYWYEQYF
CDR3 DNA: TGTGCCAGCAGCTTATACTGGTACGAGCAGTACTTC

J gene: TRBJ1-2
CDR3 length: 16
V gene: TRBV5-1
clone size: many
D gene: -
CDR3 protein: CASSRIGVDGDYGYTF
CDR3 DNA: TGCGCCAGCAGCCGCATCGGAGTGGACGGCGACTATGGCTACACCTTC

J gene: TRBJ1-6
CDR3 length: 12
V gene: TRBV6-6
clone size: many
D gene: -
CDR3 protein: CASSYSRSPLHF
CDR3 DNA: TGTGCCAGCAGTTACTCACGCTCACCCCTCCACTTT

J gene: TRBJ2-1
CDR3 length: 17
V gene: TRBV7-9
clone size: many
D gene: -
CDR3 protein: CASSLGPSWGAYNEQFF
CDR3 DNA: TGTGCCAGCAGCTTAGGGCCATCGTGGGGAGCCTACAATGAGCAGTTCTTC

J gene: TRBJ2-7
CDR3 length: 15
V gene: TRBV5-1
clone size: many
D gene: TRBD1
CDR3 protein: CASSLGQGAAYEQYF
CDR3 DNA: TGCGCCAGCAGCCTAGGACAGGGGGCTGCCTACGAGCAGTACTTC

J gene: TRBJ2-3
CDR3 length: 13
V gene: TRBV7-2
clone size: few
D gene: TRBD2
CDR3 protein: CASSTARGATQYF
CDR3 DNA: TGTGCCAGCAGCACGGCGCGGGGGGCTACGCAGTATTTT

J gene: TRBJ2-2
CDR3 length: 14
V gene: TRBV28
clone size: many
D gene: -
CDR3 protein: CAVPGTINTGELFF
CDR3 DNA: TGTGCCGTCCCCGGGACGATTAACACCGGGGAGCTGTTTTTT

J gene: TRBJ2-2
CDR3 length: 12
V gene: TRBV12-3/TRBV12-4
clone size: many
D gene: -
CDR3 protein: CASSLRLGELFF
CDR3 DNA: TGTGCCAGCAGTTTAAGGCTCGGGGAGCTGTTTTTT

J gene: TRBJ2-7
CDR3 length: 12
V gene: TRBV20-1
clone size: many
D gene: -
CDR3 protein: CSARDRRYEQYF
CDR3 DNA: TGCAGTGCCAGAGACAGGCGCTACGAGCAGTACTTC

J gene: TRBJ2-7
CDR3 length: 13
V gene: TRBV12-3/TRBV12-4
clone size: many
D gene: -
CDR3 protein: CASGRTSLRARYF
CDR3 DNA: TGTGCCAGCGGCCGTACTAGCCTCCGAGCGCGGTACTTC

J gene: TRBJ1-5
CDR3 length: 15
V gene: TRBV4-2
clone size: many
D gene: TRBD1
CDR3 protein: CASSQDPSRGRPQHF
CDR3 DNA: TGTGCCAGCAGCCAAGATCCTAGCAGGGGGCGGCCCCAGCATTTT

J gene: TRBJ2-1
CDR3 length: 17
V gene: TRBV6-5
clone size: many
D gene: TRBD2
CDR3 protein: CASSYSGFSGVYNEQFF
CDR3 DNA: TGTGCCAGCAGTTACTCCGGGTTTAGCGGGGTCTACAATGAGCAGTTCTTC

J gene: TRBJ1-2
CDR3 length: 14
V gene: TRBV3-1
clone size: few
D gene: -
CDR3 protein: CASSQVPTVYGYTF
CDR3 DNA: TGTGCCAGCAGCCAAGTTCCAACAGTCTATGGCTACACCTTC

J gene: TRBJ1-2
CDR3 length: 14
V gene: TRBV11-2
clone size: -
D gene: -
CDR3 protein: CASSFSLGIDGYTF
CDR3 DNA: TGTGCCAGCAGCTTTTCGCTAGGGATCGATGGCTACACCTTC

J gene: TRBJ2-3
CDR3 length: 13
V gene: TRBV3-1
clone size: -
D gene: TRBD2
CDR3 protein: CASKGLAGDTQYF
CDR3 DNA: TGTGCCAGCAAGGGACTAGCGGGAGATACGCAGTATTTT

J gene: TRBJ2-3
CDR3 length: 14
V gene: TRBV18
clone size: -
D gene: -
CDR3 protein: CASSPALNPDTQYF
CDR3 DNA: TGTGCCAGCTCACCAGCCTTGAACCCAGATACGCAGTATTTT

J gene: TRBJ2-2
CDR3 length: 15
V gene: TRBV29-1
clone size: many
D gene: -
CDR3 protein: CSALLVLGNTGELFF
CDR3 DNA: TGCAGCGCCCTCCTGGTCTTGGGAAACACCGGGGAGCTGTTTTTT

J gene: TRBJ2-7
CDR3 length: 15
V gene: TRBV5-1
clone size: few
D gene: TRBD1
CDR3 protein: CASSAGTGVFYEQYF
CDR3 DNA: TGCGCCAGCAGCGCCGGGACAGGGGTTTTCTACGAGCAGTACTTC